This T cell receptor beta chain derives from a study of blood T cell repertoires in COVID-19. Study-wide background: Samples taken during acute and convalescent COVID-19 were collected in the United States, Italy and Spain.

Assay used: immunoSEQ multiplex PCR; TCRdb lists only in-frame clones, some missing. The profile shows around 280,000 clones, around 90% of them singletons. The receptor was isolated from a woman aged 40-49 years who had recovered from COVID-19. The source material was PBMCs or T cells enriched from blood (not recorded which).

Written as DNA, the CDR3 is TGTGCCAGCAGTTCAGGGGGCAACGAGGGAACCTACGAGCAGTACTTC. Translated, it gives CASSSGGNEGTYEQYF. V and J are TRBV28 and TRBJ2-7, with 8 bases lining up with TRBD1. J lost 2 bases, V lost 4 bases, and 10 bases had no gene match. This CDR3 has 16 amino acids. Germline lookup yields CDR1 MDHEN and CDR2 SYDVKM.